The text below deals with one TCR beta chain. This clone's antigen is unknown. No much larger clone exists at a distance of one base, and base qualities are not known. Library method: the immunoSEQ multiplex PCR assay. For the multiplex PCR, a mixture combining 60 forward primers for TCR Vbeta segments and 13 reverse primers for TCR Jbeta segments was used. The CDR3 region of rearranged TCR beta genes was amplified from genomic DNA with a multiplex PCR assay. Amplified TCR beta libraries were sequenced as 87-base-pair reads on the Illumina HiSeq System. Processing in the source paper ran as follows. Across the 640 or so repertoires, a later analysis counted about 81 million unique TCR beta chains, 8.5 million to 12 million of which were shared by at least two donors. A nearest-neighbor algorithm error-corrected the raw reads and collapsed the reads into unique sequences, merging closely related sequences to remove PCR and sequencing errors. CDR3 sequences were aligned to IMGT reference sequences to assign V, D and J gene segments. For a sequence to be retained, at least a six-nucleotide match to both a V gene segment and a J gene segment was required. Rearrangements were classified as productive when the CDR3 lacked stop codons and remained in frame with V and J, and all other rearrangements were classified as non-productive. Following IMGT convention, CDR3 was defined as the stretch from the second conserved V-encoded cysteine up to the conserved J-encoded phenylalanine. The earlier analysis of about 610 of the donors excluded sequences that lacked an unambiguous match to a single V gene segment. In an earlier analysis of approximately 610 of the donors, V segments were called functional above 56.7% productive rearrangements and were called segregating when the between-donor standard deviation exceeded 5%. A statistical classification framework was developed to diagnose cytomegalovirus status using the catalog of TCR beta chain sequences. A later analysis assigned V and J genes by comparing TCR nucleotide sequences with IMGT/GENE-DB human TR gene sequences. The TCRdist pipeline was used in a later analysis to assign CDR3 sequences and most-parsimonious VDJ recombination scenarios. In a later analysis, each TCR beta chain was defined by its CDR3 amino acid sequence together with its V-gene family, and reads without a unique V-gene family were excluded. A later analysis removed 550 to 700 highly shared, low-generation-probability nucleotide sequences to deal with suspected cross-contamination and a sequencing artifact. In a later analysis, a clonal expansion index for each public chain was calculated from normalized within-repertoire ranks of inferred template counts. Generation probabilities in a later analysis came from a VDJ recombination model fitted to out-of-frame rearrangements, and those results were checked against IGoR. Hypergeometric tests were used in a later analysis to score TCR-TCR, TCR-HLA and TCR-CMV co-occurrence, with a repertoire-size bias correction applied to the TCR pairs. In a later analysis, false discovery rates were estimated by permuting HLA or CMV assignments 20 times. In a later analysis, co-occurring TCRs were grouped using DBSCAN, with TCRdist sequence similarity added in when clustering inside HLA-allele-positive subsets. Repertoires with fewer than 30,000 or more than 120,000 public chains were left out of co-occurrence clustering, as were about 5 repertoires with anomalous nucleotide sharing. As stored in TCRdb, this immuneACCESS dataset retains in-frame rearrangements with V and J assigned. A fraction of the clones does not appear; measured against another copy, unresolved V genes explain less than half of the discrepancy, and the remainder lacks a known reason. Clonal size and the V and J genes are those of that table, whereas D and trimming came from the DNA. Within this sample are about 98,000 clones, with about 80% of them counted one time only. Approximately 3.7% of the sample comes from the top ten.

The data derive from a study of cytomegalovirus exposure and HLA in healthy donors (TCRdb year 2017). Study-wide context: According to an earlier analysis of 587 of the donors, about 179 million T cells yielded 95 million to 140 million unique TCR beta sequences and less than 300 Gb of sequence data. The number of typed donors differed by locus: about 629-630 for A, B, C, DRB1 and DQB1; some 500 for DQA1; some 590 for DPA1; and roughly 490 for DPB1. Approximately 310 gigabases of sequencing data and approximately 85 million unique TCR sequences were included in an early release covering several hundred HLA-typed donors. A separate validation cohort of over a hundred different subjects was used in addition to the 666-subject first cohort. Across about 370 genotyped donors of the cohort, an average of about 240,000 unique TCR beta nucleotide sequences per donor were sequenced, and approximately 17% of those sequences were non-productive. In the later analysis, no new phenotypic data were used to find candidate immune exposures; instead, reliance was placed on TCR beta sequences and their occurrence across donors. Several DR-DQ haplotypes were treated as single units for association and clustering because of strong linkage in the cohort. The study aimed to test whether cataloging public T cell receptors could reveal signatures of past pathogen exposure. A later analysis re-analyzed previously published TCR beta repertoires from roughly 630 donors and added high-resolution HLA genotyping to study TCR occurrence patterns. A later genetic analysis took genome-wide SNP genotypes for about three fifths of the 666 donors and used that subset as a discovery cohort. Using immunosequencing, the study profiled T cell repertoires from 666 subjects and related those repertoires to cytomegalovirus serostatus. Donor age, sex, ethnicity and CMV serostatus were compiled together with the repertoire data. In an earlier analysis of 500 to 650 of the donors, high-throughput TCR beta sequencing was used to judge whether each TCR beta V gene segment behaved as functional or pseudogenic. Of the approximately 400 genotyped donors, approximately 80% fell in the genetic ancestry cluster associated with self-reported Caucasian donors. HLA typing included class I and class II loci at four-digit resolution. High-throughput TCR immunosequencing, statistical association of individual TCRs with disease status, and machine learning were combined to predict cytomegalovirus infection status. Every repertoire in the discovery cohort had been generated on one and the same sequencing platform.

Study-wide conclusions, independent of this receptor: A total of 164 TCR beta chains were listed by the study as associated with cytomegalovirus. In a later analysis, several top co-occurrence clusters were reported to appear linked to parvovirus B19, influenza, CMV and Epstein-Barr virus. A later analysis associated about 17,000 TCR beta sequences with specific HLA alleles at a false discovery rate of 0.05. The sequencing pipeline was judged likely to have produced a cluster of highly shared sequence variants as a technical artifact. Some IMGT-functional V segments, including TRBV6-2 and TRBV6-3, could not be distinguished by the 87-base-pair reads and were therefore excluded. A few of the identified cytomegalovirus-associated TCR beta chains were confirmed in vitro to be specific for cytomegalovirus antigens. When HLA alleles, especially DR and DQ, strongly co-occurred, TCR associations were difficult to assign to individual alleles. V-gene and J-gene trimming of TCR beta chains was associated with a missense DCLRE1C variant in a later genetic analysis, and the association was replicated in an independent cohort. Because counts were too low, seventeen rarely observed V segments, including chromosome 9 orphons, were excluded from the earlier analysis of several hundred of the donors. Most TCR sequences were seen in very few donors, while some public TCRs were found in many individuals. CMV serostatus was the only immune exposure information available for the cohort. The cohort was sequenced for TCR beta chains only, and without alpha or paired-chain data the features that could be detected were limited. Most CMV-associated TCR beta chains appeared to be HLA-restricted in a later analysis, and the HLA associations seemed to be driven largely by CMV exposure. Linkage disequilibrium might explain the correlated functional status among segregating V segments, but an unknown experimental factor could not be excluded. Because HLA typing was unavailable for some donors at each locus, only the typed subset was used in association tests. In an earlier analysis of about 600 of the donors, most TCR beta V segments appeared in productive rearrangements about 90% or about 30% of the time, broadly matching IMGT annotations. In a later analysis, HLA-associated TCR beta chains were found to be more clonally expanded and to have lower generation probabilities than equally common non-associated chains. Cytomegalovirus status was reported to be diagnosed by the classifier with high specificity and sensitivity in both the original and validation cohorts. The authors suggested that the approach could potentially be extended to other disease states and immunological phenotypes. In a later analysis, TCR association rates were found to vary across HLA loci, with the most associated TCRs seen for DRB1 alleles and the fewest for HLA-C alleles. A further reported finding was that TCR beta sequences accurately predicted the HLA-A and HLA-B alleles for most subjects in the first cohort. Presence/absence analyses assumed roughly uniform sequencing depth across donors, an assumption that may not hold. Compared with the 666-donor mean, donors in an Asian-associated ancestry cluster had fewer N-insertions in productive TCRs, according to a later genetic analysis.

The cohort comprised fewer than 750 healthy bone marrow donors. Cohort members were all nominally healthy when sampled, although unrecorded immune exposures were likely present. The donor tested CMV seropositive and was one of the 289 seropositive cohort members. Every donor gave a peripheral blood sample, and the peripheral blood mononuclear cells from that sample were used for TCR beta sequencing. The Qiagen DNeasy Blood Extraction Kit was used to extract genomic DNA from the blood cell samples. Its CDR3 holds 14 amino acids, cysteine through phenylalanine. The DNA shown is the 42-base CDR3, in frame from base 1. According to the germline V gene, CDR1 reads SGHTA and CDR2 reads FQGTGA. Ends trimmed: V by 5 bases, J by 5 bases; bases unmatched to a gene: 6.

The chain couples TRBV7-3 to TRBJ2-5, and TRBD1 aligns with 9 junction nucleotides. Sequenced sample: PBMCs. The source of this sequence is a female donor in good health and CMV-seropositive. The base sequence is TGTGCCAGCAGCGAGGACAGGGGTAGTGAGACCCAGTACTTC. It encodes CASSEDRGSETQYF.